This T cell receptor (beta chain) is drawn from a study of blood T cells in healthy people across ages (dated by TCRdb to the mid-2010s). Describing the broader study: In model experiments, template switching captured about one uniquely barcoded TCR beta cDNA molecule for every two T cells. Age-related changes in TCR beta repertoire diversity were measured in the study by deep sequencing normalized with unique cDNA molecular identifiers. Four age groups were formed from the donors: young (average roughly 15 years), middle-aged (around 37), aged (about 68) and long-lived (about 75). The study analyzed two additional independent replicas of 1 million unique cDNA reads from the same blood draw for two donors, one aged 18 to 30 and one aged 80 or older. To avoid experimental bias, donors of different ages were randomly spread across the sequencing lanes.

Points on this clonotype: Its antigen remains undetermined. One base away there is no much larger clone; base qualities are not given.

There are 15 amino acids in the CDR3, from cysteine to phenylalanine inclusive. The read is trimmed to its CDR3 DNA, 45 bases read in frame from base 1. V drops 4 bases and J drops 1 base, leaving 15 bases in between. CDR1 and CDR2, per the germline V gene, are SQVTM and ANQGSEA. The approximately 40 donors, aged 6 to 90 years, were systemically healthy Caucasian individuals from Russia. Each donor gave ten milliliters of peripheral blood, collected into EDTA-treated Vacutainer tubes. Ficoll-Paque density-gradient centrifugation was used to isolate PBMCs, with at least 7 million obtained per sample. Trizol reagent was used to extract total RNA from the PBMCs, yielding at least 5.5 micrograms per sample. Naive CD45RAhigh/CD27high T cell percentages were measured by flow cytometry on a PBMC aliquot from every donor. The study at large found these results: Observed TCR beta diversity per million T cells fell roughly linearly with age, and a significant reduction was already apparent by age approximately 41. Compared with the aged group, the long-lived group had more naive CD4+ T cells, fewer expanded clones and increased TCR diversity, a pattern suggesting age selection. Because profiling used bulk unsorted PBMCs, naive and antigen-experienced compartments could not be compared conclusively. Total diversity estimates from one million sequenced T cells were considered lower bounds and underestimates. There was a strong correlation between observed TCR beta diversity and the percentage of naive T cells measured by flow cytometry. Because donor CMV infection status was unknown, age-related changes in expanded clonotypes were potentially confounded.

Libraries were made using 5' RACE. Sequencing relied on an Illumina HiSeq 2500. A second PCR of about 6 to 11 cycles was performed with a sample-barcoded 5' primer and a J-beta primer mix. Each TCR beta cDNA molecule received a unique molecular identifier from a template-switch 5' adaptor carrying 12 random nucleotides. At least 2.5 million CDR3-containing paired-end reads were obtained from each sample. All of the RNA was converted into first-strand cDNA using the Mint cDNA synthesis kit, with a TRBC-specific oligonucleotide serving as the primer. After uracil-DNA glycosylase treatment, a first 18-cycle PCR used universal primers M1SS and BC2_uni_R on all cDNA. In the source study's methods: For normalization, 1 million high-quality reads were randomly selected from each sample, with every read carrying a distinct molecular identifier. Reads sharing molecular identifiers were discarded rather than binned into consensus sequences. MiTCR, run with a Q25 quality threshold and the strictest error-elimination algorithm, handled CDR3 identification, clonotype clustering and error correction. A nonparametric unseen species model using Euler transformation provided a lower-bound estimate of total TCR beta diversity. Clones were called with MiXCR by TCRdb after fastp trimmed the public reads at Q25, and only in-frame beta chains were retained. Entries are consolidated by CDR3 protein sequence, retaining the most common genes and DNA. The V and J calls and clone size are TCRdb's, not the authors'. Recorded for this sample are more than 1.4 million distinct CDR3 sequences; around two fifths of them occurred a single time. The ten largest clonotypes hold 7.9% of the sample.

This TCR derives from a woman under 30 in good health. Input material: blood. Recombination linked TRBV29-1 to TRBJ2-3, with no reliable assignment of the D segment. The CDR3 sequence is CSVGAGPQGTDTQYF. The nucleotides read TGCAGCGTTGGAGCCGGGCCACAAGGCACAGATACGCAGTATTTT.